The 17 T cell receptor beta chains below were found in one sample sequenced in a study of blood T cell repertoires in COVID-19. Some clones are missing from TCRdb's copy, which holds only in-frame ones; the method was immunoSEQ multiplex PCR. Seen here are around 300,000 clones, around 91% observed once, and the top ten hold 3.5% to 4.5%. Sequenced: PBMCs or T cells enriched from blood (not recorded which). The source is a young woman with acute COVID-19.

This clone was counted only a few times. The V call is TRBV28, the J call TRBJ1-3; TRBD1 might be the D (5 bases). Per the germline V gene, CDR1 is MDHEN and CDR2 is SYDVKM. V shed 3 bases and J shed 0 bases, with 9 bases lying between them. This CDR3 contains 15 residues. The CDR3 loop reads CASSFRVLSGNTIYF. In DNA form, the CDR3 reads TGTGCCAGCAGTTTCAGGGTCCTCTCTGGAAACACCATATATTTT.

On this clone itself: The same CDR3 arises from other DNA sequences in this sample as well. The chain uses TRBV6-5 and TRBJ1-1; weak D call: TRBD1 (5 bases). Germline assignment: CDR1 MNHEY and CDR2 SVGAGI. The ends were cut back, 1 base at V and 4 bases at J, with 7 bases in the middle. The CDR3 totals 13 residues. CDR3 nucleotides: TGTGCCAGCAGTTACTACGGGGGCACTGAAGCTTTCTTT. Translation: CASSYYGGTEAFF.

This clone was counted a few times. This chain uses TRBV6-2 or TRBV6-3 with TRBJ1-1, with D tentatively TRBD1 (5 bases). V was shortened by 4 bases and J by 1 base, with 7 bases between the two germline ends. This CDR3 region has 13 residues. Germline assignment: CDR1 MNHEY and CDR2 SVGEGT. This CDR3 is CASSWGGNTEAFF. DNA for the CDR3: TGTGCCAGCAGTTGGGGGGGGAACACTGAAGCTTTCTTT.

This sequence joins TRBV10-3 and TRBJ2-7, with TRBD1 matching over 10 bases. This CDR3 spans 16 amino acids. Germline CDR1 ENHRY, CDR2 SYGVKD. V trimming: 6 bases; J trimming: 5 bases; junction bases outside the gene matches: 13. The CDR3 reads CAIRSKIGQGVDEQYF. The CDR3 DNA is TGTGCCATCAGGAGCAAGATCGGACAGGGGGTCGACGAGCAGTACTTC.

The CDR3 is CASSPTRGKSTQYF. The CDR3 DNA is TGTGCCAGCAGCCCTACCCGCGGGAAGAGTACGCAGTATTTT. The chain employs TRBV7-9 and TRBJ2-3; the D gene is possibly TRBD2 (6 bases). Trimming took off 5 bases at V and 8 bases at J, with 17 bases between the two ends. The CDR3 covers 14 residues. Per germline, CDR1 SEHNR and CDR2 FQNEAQ (reference sequence).

The gene calls are TRBV28 and TRBJ2-7, with TRBD2 identical over 8 bases. The CDR3 runs to 15 residues. V was pared by 3 bases and J by 4 bases, with 8 bases of the junction left unmatched. Per germline, CDR1 MDHEN and CDR2 SYDVKM. CDR3 bases: TGTGCCAGCAGTTTTCAAAGCGGGAGTGGGTACGAGCAGTACTTC. Translating it yields CASSFQSGSGYEQYF.

This sequence joins TRBV5-1 and TRBJ1-2; no firm D call. The CDR3 runs to 14 residues. The V gene lost 0 bases and the J gene lost 0 bases, with 6 bases spanning the gap. The V gene's germline CDR1 is SGHRS and CDR2 YFSETQ. The CDR3 loop reads CASSLDTPNYGYTF. The DNA of the CDR3 is TGCGCCAGCAGCTTGGATACTCCTAACTATGGCTACACCTTC.

In nucleotides, the CDR3 is TGTGCCCAAGGGGGCTTTATCTCTGGAAACACCATATATTTT. The encoded protein is CAQGGFISGNTIYF. The chain employs TRBV30 and TRBJ1-3, with 7 bases lining up with TRBD1. V lost 8 bases to trimming and J lost 0 bases; unmatched junction nucleotides: 7. This CDR3 has 14 residues. CDR1 is GTSNPN and CDR2 is SVGIG in the germline V gene (reference sequence).

The V gene is TRBV5-5, the J gene TRBJ2-7; D is uncertain. The CDR3 length is 15 residues. The V gene's germline CDR1 is SGHKS and CDR2 YYEKEE (reference sequence). Trimming took 2 bases from V and 0 from J, leaving 12 bases between them. CDR3 amino acids: CASSLWSLSSYEQYF. The CDR3 coding sequence is TGTGCCAGCAGCTTATGGAGTCTGAGCTCCTACGAGCAGTACTTC.

The V and J genes are TRBV5-1 and TRBJ1-3; no firm D call. V dropped 0 bases and J dropped 2 bases, with 12 bases sitting between them. The CDR3 contains 16 residues. Per germline, CDR1 SGHRS and CDR2 YFSETQ. The chain's CDR3 is CASSLEAGSTGNTIYF. In DNA, the CDR3 is TGCGCCAGCAGCTTGGAGGCAGGTTCTACTGGAAACACCATATATTTT.

This chain uses TRBV5-4 with TRBJ2-1, with TRBD2 matching 13 bases. The CDR3 covers 13 residues. With V trimmed by 9 bases and J by 7 bases, 4 bases remained unmatched. Germline CDR1 is SGHNT and CDR2 is YYREEE (reference sequence). The CDR3 bases are TGTGCCATCGGACTAGCGGGAGTAAATGAGCAGTTCTTC. Its protein product is CAIGLAGVNEQFF. Based on the CDR3 plus reference TRBV5-4 and TRBJ2-1, the full variable domain is ETGVTQSPTHLIKTRGQQVTLRCSSQSGHNTVSWYQQALGQGPQFIFQYYREEENGRGNFPPRFSGLQFPNYSSELNVNALELDDSALYLCAIGLAGVNEQFFGPGTRLTVL.

The chain joins TRBV19 to TRBJ1-6; D is undetermined. V dropped 5 bases and J dropped 5 bases, with 7 bases sitting between them. CDR1 LNHDA and CDR2 SQIVND come from the germline V gene (reference sequence). The CDR3 has 13 residues. The CDR3 region has the DNA TGTGCCAGTAGTTTTCCAGATAATTCACCCCTCCACTTT. This sequence encodes CASSFPDNSPLHF. The variable domain in full, with the rest retrieved from reference TRBV19 and TRBJ1-6, is DGGITQSPKYLFRKEGQNVTLSCEQNLNHDAMYWYRQDPGQGLRLIYYSQIVNDFQKGDIAEGYSVSREKKESFPLTVTSAQKNPTAFYLCASSFPDNSPLHFGNGTRLTVT.

The rearrangement joins TRBV2 to TRBJ1-5, with a possible D match to TRBD1 (5 bases). The CDR3 extends over 13 amino acids. Trimming shortened V by 4 bases and J by 11 bases, and 15 bases separated the two germline ends. From germline, CDR1 is SNHLY and CDR2 FYNNEI. CDR3 DNA sequence: TGTGCCAGCAGTGGAGACAGTCCCACGGCCCAGCATTTT. Protein: CASSGDSPTAQHF.

The rearrangement uses TRBV3-1 (or the pseudogene TRBV3-2) and TRBJ1-2; 9 nucleotides line up with TRBD1. There are 15 residues in the CDR3. The germline V gene has CDR1 LGHDT and CDR2 YNNKEL (reference sequence). The J segment lost 3 bases and the V segment lost 5 bases, leaving 7 bases of the junction unmatched. Here the CDR3 DNA reads TGTGCCAGCAGCGGACCGGGACAGGGTGACTATGGCTACACCTTC. It specifies CASSGPGQGDYGYTF.

This chain connects TRBV19 to TRBJ2-7; 10 bases map to TRBD2. The CDR3 loop spans 17 amino acids. Germline trimming cut 7 bases from V and 3 bases from J; bases unmatched to any gene: 15. The germline V gene encodes CDR1 LNHDA and CDR2 SQIVND (reference sequence). CDR3 DNA sequence: TGTGCCAGTAAAAATAGGGTAGCGGGAGGCCGGGACTACGAGCAGTACTTC. This codes for CASKNRVAGGRDYEQYF.

This clone was seen only a few times. The V gene is TRBV15, the J gene TRBJ2-1, with 12 bases identical to TRBD1. V lost 1 base, J lost 6 bases, and 4 bases stayed unmatched. This CDR3 is built from 16 residues. Germline CDR1 is LNHNV and CDR2 is YYDKDF (reference sequence). The CDR3 DNA sequence: TGTGCCACCAGCAGAGCAGGGACAGGGGGCCGCAATGAGCAGTTCTTC. Its protein product is CATSRAGTGGRNEQFF.

The chain uses TRBV10-3 and TRBJ1-2, with TRBD1 matching over 8 bases. The CDR3 loop spans 17 amino acids. V shed 2 bases, J shed 2 bases, and the junction held 10 bases outside the gene matches. Germline V lookup: CDR1 ENHRY, CDR2 SYGVKD. The DNA for the CDR3 is TGTGCCATCAGTGAGCCCGACAGGGGACCCTTGAACTATGGCTACACCTTC. As protein: CAISEPDRGPLNYGYTF.